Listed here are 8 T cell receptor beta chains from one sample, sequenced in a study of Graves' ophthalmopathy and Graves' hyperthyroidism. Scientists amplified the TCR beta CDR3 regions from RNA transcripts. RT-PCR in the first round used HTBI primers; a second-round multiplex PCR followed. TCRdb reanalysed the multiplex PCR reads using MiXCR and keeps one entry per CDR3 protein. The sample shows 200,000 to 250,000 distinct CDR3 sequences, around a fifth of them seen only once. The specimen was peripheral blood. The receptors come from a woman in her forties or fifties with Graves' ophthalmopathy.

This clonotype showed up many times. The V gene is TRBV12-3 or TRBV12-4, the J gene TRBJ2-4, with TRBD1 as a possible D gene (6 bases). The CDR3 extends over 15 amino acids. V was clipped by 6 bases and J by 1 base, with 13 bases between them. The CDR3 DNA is TGTGCCAGCAGCCCAACAGGGATCGCCAAAAACATTCAGTACTTC. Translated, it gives CASSPTGIAKNIQYF.

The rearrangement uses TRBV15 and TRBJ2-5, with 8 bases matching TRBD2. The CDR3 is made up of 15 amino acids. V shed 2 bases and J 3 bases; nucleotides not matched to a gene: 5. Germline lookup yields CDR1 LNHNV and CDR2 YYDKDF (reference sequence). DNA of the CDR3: TGTGCCACCAGCAGACCCGGGAGGGAAAAAGAGACCCAGTACTTC. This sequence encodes CATSRPGREKETQYF.

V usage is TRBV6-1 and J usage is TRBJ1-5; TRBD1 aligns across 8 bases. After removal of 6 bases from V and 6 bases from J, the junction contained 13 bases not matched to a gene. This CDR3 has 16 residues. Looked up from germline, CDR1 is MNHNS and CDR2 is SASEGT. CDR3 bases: TGTGCCAGCAGAAAGGGAAGCAGGGGGCGAGGTCAGCCCCAGCATTTT. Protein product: CASRKGSRGRGQPQHF.

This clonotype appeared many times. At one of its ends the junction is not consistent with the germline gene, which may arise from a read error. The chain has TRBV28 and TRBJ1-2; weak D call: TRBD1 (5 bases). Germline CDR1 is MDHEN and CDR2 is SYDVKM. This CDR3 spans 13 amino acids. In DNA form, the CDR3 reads TGCGCCGCCGGAAGGGGTTTCAACTATGGCTACACCTTC. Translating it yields CAAGRGFNYGYTF.

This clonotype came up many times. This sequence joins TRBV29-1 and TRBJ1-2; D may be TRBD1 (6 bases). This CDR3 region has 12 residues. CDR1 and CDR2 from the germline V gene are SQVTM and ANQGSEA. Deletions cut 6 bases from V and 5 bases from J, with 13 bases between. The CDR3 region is CSVGQWEYGYTF. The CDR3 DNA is TGCAGCGTCGGACAGTGGGAATATGGCTACACCTTC.

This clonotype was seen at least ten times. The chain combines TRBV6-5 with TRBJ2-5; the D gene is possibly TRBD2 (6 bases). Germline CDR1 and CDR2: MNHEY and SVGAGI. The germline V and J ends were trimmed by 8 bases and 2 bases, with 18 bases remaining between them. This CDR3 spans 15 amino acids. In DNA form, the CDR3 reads TGTGCCAGCCAGGGACTCCGAAGACAGCAAGAGACCCAGTACTTC. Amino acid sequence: CASQGLRRQQETQYF.

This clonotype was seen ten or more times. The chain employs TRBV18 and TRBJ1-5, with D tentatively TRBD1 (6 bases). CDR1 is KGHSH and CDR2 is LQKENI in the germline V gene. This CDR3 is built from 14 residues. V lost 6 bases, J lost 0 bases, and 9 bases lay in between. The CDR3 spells CASSRTDSNQPQHF. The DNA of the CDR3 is TGTGCCAGCTCGCGGACAGATAGCAATCAGCCCCAGCATTTT.

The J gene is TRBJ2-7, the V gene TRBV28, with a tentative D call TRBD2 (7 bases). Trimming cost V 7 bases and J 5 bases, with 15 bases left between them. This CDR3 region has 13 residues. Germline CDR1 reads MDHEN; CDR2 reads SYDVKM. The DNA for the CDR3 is TGTGCCAGCACCAGTGGGGGGGCTGACGAGCAGTACTTC. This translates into CASTSGGADEQYF.